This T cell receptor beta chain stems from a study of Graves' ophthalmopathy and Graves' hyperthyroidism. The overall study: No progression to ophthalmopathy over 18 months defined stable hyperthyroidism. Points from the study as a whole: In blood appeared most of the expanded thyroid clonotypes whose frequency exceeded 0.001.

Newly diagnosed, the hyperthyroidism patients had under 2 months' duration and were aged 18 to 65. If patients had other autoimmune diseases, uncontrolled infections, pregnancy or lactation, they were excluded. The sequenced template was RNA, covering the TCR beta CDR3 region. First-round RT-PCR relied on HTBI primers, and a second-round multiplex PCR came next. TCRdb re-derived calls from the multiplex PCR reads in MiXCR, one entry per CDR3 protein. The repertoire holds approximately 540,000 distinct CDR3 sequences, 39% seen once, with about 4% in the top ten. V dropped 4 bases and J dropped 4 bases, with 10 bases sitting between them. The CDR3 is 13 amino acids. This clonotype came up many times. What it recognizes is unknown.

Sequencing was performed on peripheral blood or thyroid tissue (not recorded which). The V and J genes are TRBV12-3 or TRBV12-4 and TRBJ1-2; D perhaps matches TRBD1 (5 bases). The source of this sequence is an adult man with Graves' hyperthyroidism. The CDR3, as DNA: TGTGCCAGCAGTTCGCAGGGTGCCTATGGCTACACCTTC. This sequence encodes CASSSQGAYGYTF.